Listed below are T cell receptor beta chains from one sample, sequenced in a study of identical twins. TCRdb analysed the 5' RACE reads with MiXCR anew, one entry per CDR3 protein. The sample lists about 150,000 distinct CDR3 sequences; 3% to 4.5% were seen once. The sample comprised memory T cells sorted from blood. The source is a man younger than 35 in good health. Each CDR3 is given with its conserved first and last residue. A D gene is named only where the DNA matches it firmly. Expanded clones are given a class, and other clones once, few, many or no size at all.

D gene,clone size,V gene,J gene,CDR3 DNA,CDR3 protein
NA,NA,TRBV14,TRBJ1-1,TGTGCCAGCAGCCAAGATGTGGCAGGAATCGGGACTGAAGCTTTCTTT,CASSQDVAGIGTEAFF
NA,many,TRBV20-1,TRBJ2-7,TGCAGTGCTAGAGATTTGGCCGGCTCCTACGAGCAGTACTTC,CSARDLAGSYEQYF
NA,many,TRBV4-3,TRBJ2-1,TGCGCCAGCAGCCAACCCGCGACAGGCCCCAATGAGCAGTTCTTC,CASSQPATGPNEQFF
NA,many,TRBV6-1,TRBJ1-1,TGTGCCAGCAGTGTAAACGAAGAGCACACTGAAGCTTTCTTT,CASSVNEEHTEAFF
TRBD2,many,TRBV28,TRBJ2-7,TGTGCCAGCAGTTTAGCGGGAGGCAGAGCTAACGAGCAGTACTTC,CASSLAGGRANEQYF
NA,few,TRBV19,TRBJ1-5,TGTGCCAGTAGTATAGGCAGGGTTGGAGAACAGCCCCAGCATTTT,CASSIGRVGEQPQHF
NA,many,TRBV5-1,TRBJ2-1,TGCGCCAGCAGCTTGGAAGCGCTCAGCTCCTACAATGAGCAGTTCTTC,CASSLEALSSYNEQFF
NA,many,TRBV5-1,TRBJ1-6,TGCGCCAGCAGCTTGGAGGGCAGGGATAGTTCACCCCTCCACTTT,CASSLEGRDSSPLHF
NA,few,TRBV6-1,TRBJ1-2,TGTGCCAGCTATACTACACGAAACTATGGCTACACCTTC,CASYTTRNYGYTF
NA,many,TRBV5-6,TRBJ1-6,TGTGCCAGCAGCCATCGTGGTTATAATTCACCCCTCCACTTT,CASSHRGYNSPLHF
NA,many,TRBV20-1,TRBJ2-5,TGCAGCGTCAAGGCCCTTCTAGCTGCTCCGGAGACCCAGTACTTC,CSVKALLAAPETQYF
TRBD2,NA,TRBV6-5,TRBJ2-1,TGTGCCACGACAGTTTCGCTAGCGGGAAGGAGGTCCTACAATGAGCAGTTCTTC,CATTVSLAGRRSYNEQFF
NA,many,TRBV7-9,TRBJ2-5,TGTGCCAGCAGCTTAAGTCCGGGAGCCCCGCGGGAGACCCAGTACTTC,CASSLSPGAPRETQYF
NA,many,TRBV20-1,TRBJ2-2,TGCAGTGCTAGAAGGCCACCCGCGAACACCGGGGAGCTGTTTTTT,CSARRPPANTGELFF
NA,many,TRBV19,TRBJ2-5,TGTGCCAGTAGCTTCGCCGGTGGACAAGAGACCCAGTACTTC,CASSFAGGQETQYF
TRBD1,many,TRBV6-1,TRBJ1-3,TGTGCCAGCAGCCCGGGACAGGGGGTTTCTGGAAACACCATATATTTT,CASSPGQGVSGNTIYF
NA,many,TRBV5-1,TRBJ2-7,TGCGCCAGCAGCTCTTGGGGGGACTCCCGTACGGGGCAGTACTTC,CASSSWGDSRTGQYF
NA,many,TRBV9,TRBJ1-6,TGTGCCAGCAGCGTAGGCGCCCAGGGTTCACCCCTCCACTTT,CASSVGAQGSPLHF
TRBD1,many,TRBV24-1,TRBJ1-2,TGTGCCACCAGTGATGGGGACAGGGGCTATGGCTACACCTTC,CATSDGDRGYGYTF
NA,many,TRBV5-5,TRBJ1-1,TGTGCCAGCAGCTTGGACGGAAAAAAGGGAGCCACTGAAGCTTTCTTT,CASSLDGKKGATEAFF
TRBD2,many,TRBV6-1,TRBJ2-3,TGTGCCACCGTTCAGCGGGAGGACACAGATACGCAGTATTTT,CATVQREDTDTQYF
TRBD1,many,TRBV20-1,TRBJ2-5,TGCAGTGCCGATTCAAGGACAGGGGAAGAGACCCAGTACTTC,CSADSRTGEETQYF
TRBD2,few,TRBV2,TRBJ2-5,TGTGCCAGCAGTGGGGCTAGCGGGTACCAAGAGACCCAGTACTTC,CASSGASGYQETQYF
NA,many,TRBV2,TRBJ2-3,TGTGCCAGCAGTGAAGTCCGGGGTAAAGGGACGCAGTATTTT,CASSEVRGKGTQYF
TRBD2,many,TRBV20-1,TRBJ2-1,TGCAGTGCCGACCCGGCGGGAGGCTCCTACAATGAGCAGTTCTTC,CSADPAGGSYNEQFF
TRBD1,many,TRBV6-1,TRBJ2-7,TGTGCCAGCACCATACCGGGACAGACCTACGAGCAGTACTTC,CASTIPGQTYEQYF
NA,many,TRBV5-1,TRBJ2-3,TGCGCCAGCAGCCCATCTCCGGCAGGGGCAGGGACAGATACGCAGTATTTT,CASSPSPAGAGTDTQYF
TRBD2,many,TRBV12-3/TRBV12-4,TRBJ2-1,TGTGCCAGCAGTTTTACTAGCGGGGCTTACAATGAGCAGTTCTTC,CASSFTSGAYNEQFF
NA,many,TRBV10-3,TRBJ2-7,TGTGCCATCAGTGTGACAGTAGACTACGAGCAGTACTTC,CAISVTVDYEQYF
TRBD1,NA,TRBV5-4,TRBJ1-1,TGTGCCAGCAGCTTTGATGCGGGGGACAGCATTGAAGCTTTCTTT,CASSFDAGDSIEAFF
NA,NA,TRBV21-1,TRBJ2-3,TGTGCCAGCAGCAAATGGGGCCTAATTGGCCTAGCGGGGAAGTGCTTAACTAGCACAGATACGCAGTATTTT,CASSKWGLIGLAGKCLTSTDTQYF
TRBD2,many,TRBV20-1,TRBJ2-7,TGCAGTGCCGAACTAGCGGGGTCCTACGAGCAGTACTTC,CSAELAGSYEQYF
TRBD2,many,TRBV20-1,TRBJ2-1,TGCAGTGCTCTGACTAGCGGGAGGGCCTACAATGAGCAGTTCTTC,CSALTSGRAYNEQFF
NA,many,TRBV2,TRBJ2-3,TGTGCCAGCAGTGAACTCGGACGGCCGTATTTT,CASSELGRPYF
NA,many,TRBV27,TRBJ2-3,TGTGCCAGCAGAACCGCGATCACAGATACGCAGTATTTT,CASRTAITDTQYF
TRBD2,many,TRBV20-1,TRBJ2-1,TGCAGTGCTAGAATATATTCCGGGACTAGCGTATACAATGAGCAGTTCTTC,CSARIYSGTSVYNEQFF
TRBD2,many,TRBV5-1,TRBJ2-5,TGCGCCAGCAGCTCACGGGGGGAGGGGACCCAGTACTTC,CASSSRGEGTQYF
TRBD2,many,TRBV19,TRBJ2-2,TGTGCCAGTAGTAGACTAGCAGGCGGGGAGCTGTTTTTT,CASSRLAGGELFF
NA,many,TRBV28,TRBJ1-1,TGTGCCAGCAGTTCGATCGGCACTGAAGCTTTCTTT,CASSSIGTEAFF
TRBD1,many,TRBV7-3,TRBJ2-7,TGTGCCAGCAGCTTAGCGACAGGGGCGAATTACGAGCAGTACTTC,CASSLATGANYEQYF
NA,many,TRBV25-1,TRBJ2-2,TGTGCCAGCAGTAGCCGCCCTAATGCCGGGGAGCTGTTTTTT,CASSSRPNAGELFF
TRBD2,many,TRBV29-1,TRBJ2-3,TGCAGCGTCGACCCCGGGGGGGGAGATACGCAGTATTTT,CSVDPGGGDTQYF
NA,many,TRBV12-3/TRBV12-4,TRBJ2-6,TGTGCCAGCAGACTACCTGGGGCCAACGTCCTGACTTTC,CASRLPGANVLTF
NA,many,TRBV7-2,TRBJ2-3,TGTGCCAGCAGCTTAGTGCAGCGGGTGGATACGCAGTATTTT,CASSLVQRVDTQYF
NA,many,TRBV10-3,TRBJ2-7,TGTGCCATCAGTGAGTCGTCTTACGAGCAGTACTTC,CAISESSYEQYF
TRBD2,many,TRBV5-1,TRBJ2-1,TGCGCCAGCAGCTCGTCCATTAGCGGGAGCGTCAATGAGCAGTTCTTC,CASSSSISGSVNEQFF
NA,NA,TRBV20-1,TRBJ2-3,TGCAGTGCCTCGACTAAGGGTCCAGATACGCAGTATTTT,CSASTKGPDTQYF
TRBD2,NA,TRBV3-1,TRBJ2-5,TGTGCCAGCAGCCAAGAACCGGGACTAGGCGCAGAGACCCAGTACTTC,CASSQEPGLGAETQYF
TRBD1,NA,TRBV7-2,TRBJ2-5,TGTGCCAGCAGCCGGGACAGGGCCCAAGAGACCCAGTACTTC,CASSRDRAQETQYF
NA,many,TRBV16,TRBJ1-5,TGTGCCAGCAGCCAATCGAGCAGGCCCCATCAGCCCCAGCATTTT,CASSQSSRPHQPQHF
NA,many,TRBV20-1,TRBJ2-5,TGCAGTGTCAGGGTCCAGGACCTTACGGAGACCCAGTACTTC,CSVRVQDLTETQYF
NA,many,TRBV7-9,TRBJ2-3,TGTGCCAGCAGCTTATGGTCGGAAGGGACGATTACCCGTCCGCAGTATTTT,CASSLWSEGTITRPQYF
NA,many,TRBV6-5,TRBJ2-7,TGTGCCACCGGGGCCGGCCACGAGCAGTACTTC,CATGAGHEQYF
NA,NA,TRBV7-9,TRBJ1-5,TGTGCCAGCAGCTCAAACAGGGACAATCAGCCCCAGCATTTT,CASSSNRDNQPQHF
NA,many,TRBV15,TRBJ2-3,TGTGCCACCAGCAGCCCACCTATCAGGAAAGATACGCAGTATTTT,CATSSPPIRKDTQYF
NA,many,TRBV12-3/TRBV12-4,TRBJ2-3,TGTGCCAGCGCCCACCGGGCCCAACCCAAAGATACGCAGTATTTT,CASAHRAQPKDTQYF
TRBD1,many,TRBV6-5,TRBJ2-1,TGTGCCAGCAGTTCTCGACAGGGCCTTAACAATGAGCAGTTCTTC,CASSSRQGLNNEQFF
NA,many,TRBV7-8,TRBJ2-4,TGTGCCAGCAGCTTAAGTACTAATACCAAAAACATTCAGTACTTC,CASSLSTNTKNIQYF
TRBD1,many,TRBV5-1,TRBJ2-4,TGCGCCAGCAGCCCAGGGACAGGGGTGGGAAACATTCAGTACTTC,CASSPGTGVGNIQYF
TRBD2,many,TRBV9,TRBJ2-1,TGTGCCAGCAGCGTAGCAGGACTAGCGGCTAACAATGAGCAGTTCTTC,CASSVAGLAANNEQFF